The 17 T cell receptor beta chains listed next were all sequenced from one sample in a study of Graves' ophthalmopathy and Graves' hyperthyroidism. From RNA, the CDR3 regions of TCR beta chains were amplified and sequenced. HTBI primers primed a first-round RT-PCR, and a second-round multiplex PCR followed. Each CDR3 protein is one row after TCRdb ran MiXCR on the multiplex PCR reads. The sample lists over a million distinct CDR3 sequences, about 40% occurring once. The sample comprised peripheral blood or thyroid tissue (not recorded which). Source of these receptors: an adult man with Graves' hyperthyroidism.

This clonotype was found a few times. This rearrangement joins TRBV6-5 to TRBJ2-5, with D possibly called TRBD1 or TRBD2 (6 bases each). Trimming stripped 1 base from V and 1 base from J, with 10 bases between. This CDR3 has 15 residues. Germline CDR1 reads MNHEY; CDR2 reads SVGAGI. The CDR3 nucleotides are TGTGCCAGCAGTTACTACGGGGGCCTCCAAGAGACCCAGTACTTC. This codes for CASSYYGGLQETQYF.

The chain combines TRBV10-2 with TRBJ2-7, with 7 bases aligning to TRBD2. V shed 4 bases and J 4 bases; nucleotides not matched to a gene: 10. This CDR3 region has 15 residues. Germline V lookup: CDR1 WSHSY, CDR2 SAAADI. This CDR3 reads CASSARGVSGYEQYF. CDR3 nucleotide sequence: TGCGCCAGCAGTGCTAGAGGTGTTAGCGGGTACGAGCAGTACTTC.

This clonotype was observed a few times. This chain uses TRBV20-1 with TRBJ1-6, with D maybe TRBD1 (5 bases). There are 14 residues in the CDR3. Germline CDR1 and CDR2: DFQATT and SNEGSKA (reference sequence). Trimming removed 5 bases from V and 6 bases from J, with 14 bases in between. The CDR3 loop is CSADTGRLNSPLHF. DNA of the CDR3: TGCAGTGCTGATACGGGACGGCTTAATTCACCCCTCCACTTT.

This clonotype was detected ten times or more. This rearrangement joins TRBV10-3 to TRBJ1-4; a weak D match, TRBD1 (5 bases). CDR1 is ENHRY, CDR2 SYGVKD, per germline. CDR3 length: 15 amino acids. V was trimmed by 0 bases and J by 7 bases, leaving 12 bases between them. CDR3 amino acids: CAISESAGGGEKLFF. In DNA, the CDR3 is TGTGCCATCAGTGAGTCGGCAGGCGGGGGTGAAAAACTGTTTTTT.

The rearrangement uses TRBV9 and TRBJ2-7; D unresolved. This CDR3 region has 13 residues. Trimming removed 4 bases from V and 3 bases from J, with 11 bases in between. The germline V gene encodes CDR1 SGDLS and CDR2 YYNGEE. CDR3 protein: CASSSGFDYEQYF. In DNA, the CDR3 is TGTGCCAGCAGCTCTGGATTCGACTACGAGCAGTACTTC.

The table lists this clonotype with a few counts. This chain links TRBV10-3 with TRBJ1-5, with 7 bases matching TRBD1. The CDR3 runs 15 residues. Germline V gene sequence: CDR1 ENHRY, CDR2 SYGVKD. V lost 6 bases, J lost 3 bases, and 8 bases stayed unmatched. The CDR3 sequence is CAISTQGQHNQPQHF. The DNA of the CDR3 is TGTGCCATCAGCACCCAGGGACAGCACAATCAGCCCCAGCATTTT.

In this sample, this clonotype turned up many times. The chain joins TRBV7-8 to TRBJ1-4; 7 positions match TRBD1. The germline gives CDR1 SGHVS, CDR2 FQNEAQ. Germline trimming cut 1 base from V and 8 bases from J; bases unmatched to any gene: 7. The CDR3 length is 15 residues. CDR3 bases: TGTGCCAGCAGCTTAGGACAGGGCTATAGAGAAAAACTGTTTTTT. Translating it yields CASSLGQGYREKLFF.

There are a few counts of this clonotype. The chain couples TRBV14 to TRBJ2-6; D unclear. CDR1 and CDR2 from the germline V gene are SGHDN and FVKESK. This CDR3 spans 20 amino acids. Trimming pared 0 bases from V and 1 base from J, leaving 19 bases between. The CDR3 here is CASSQESLTPPWSGANVLTF. In DNA form, the CDR3 reads TGTGCCAGCAGCCAAGAGTCCTTAACTCCACCCTGGTCTGGGGCCAACGTCCTGACTTTC.

The table lists this clonotype with many counts. The chain is built from TRBV15 and TRBJ2-7, with D unresolved. The V and J ends lost 0 bases and 3 bases respectively, with 9 bases between them. The CDR3 has 14 amino acids. Per germline, CDR1 LNHNV and CDR2 YYDKDF (reference sequence). In DNA, the CDR3 is TGTGCCACCAGCAGAGACCGACGGATCTACGAGCAGTACTTC. Translating gives CATSRDRRIYEQYF.

The V gene is TRBV29-1, the J gene TRBJ1-2; TRBD1 matches at 11 bases. The CDR3 covers 14 residues. CDR1 is SQVTM, CDR2 ANQGSEA, per germline. The ends lost 8 bases at V and 0 bases at J; junction bases unmatched: 5. The CDR3 nucleotides are TGCAGCAATCCGGGACAGGGGGCTAACTATGGCTACACCTTC. Translation: CSNPGQGANYGYTF.

The rearrangement joins TRBV6-6 to TRBJ1-2; D remains ambiguous. CDR3 length equals 15 residues. CDR1 and CDR2 (germline): MNHNY, SVGAGI (reference sequence). Trimming stripped 5 bases from V and 0 bases from J, with 13 bases between. Written as DNA, the CDR3 is TGTGCCAGCAGTGAAGCGCTGGGGTCTAACTATGGCTACACCTTC. Translated, it gives CASSEALGSNYGYTF.

This clonotype showed up many times. The rearrangement uses TRBV6-5 and TRBJ2-5; perhaps TRBD1 as D (5 bases). Germline-derived CDR1 and CDR2 are MNHEY and SVGAGI. Trimming pared 0 bases from V and 5 bases from J, leaving 10 bases between. The CDR3 covers 14 residues. DNA for the CDR3: TGTGCCAGCAGTTACTCGTCAGGGTCGGAGACCCAGTACTTC. Residues: CASSYSSGSETQYF.

Many counts were recorded for this clonotype. This chain joins TRBV29-1 and TRBJ1-2; no clear D gene. Germline CDR1 SQVTM, CDR2 ANQGSEA. V lost 4 bases to trimming and J lost 0 bases, with 15 bases between them. The CDR3 consists of 15 residues. CDR3 amino acids: CSVGGSKDANYGYTF. CDR3 DNA: TGCAGCGTTGGGGGAAGCAAAGATGCTAACTATGGCTACACCTTC.

The genes are TRBV7-9 and TRBJ1-1; D call uncertain. Per the germline V gene, CDR1 is SEHNR and CDR2 is FQNEAQ (reference sequence). There are 14 residues in the CDR3. V lost 1 base and J 11 bases, leaving 17 bases between the germline ends. CDR3 residues: CASSLVGRPTGAFF. DNA of the CDR3: TGTGCCAGCAGCTTAGTGGGCAGGCCGACGGGGGCTTTCTTT.

The chain has TRBV29-1 and TRBJ1-2; maybe TRBD1 (5 bases). This CDR3 contains 14 residues. With 6 bases removed from V and 3 bases from J, the gap between germline ends came to 17 bases. Germline lookup yields CDR1 SQVTM and CDR2 ANQGSEA. The CDR3 loop reads CSVGSSGGDYGYTF. CDR3 nucleotides: TGCAGCGTCGGTAGTAGCGGGGGGGACTATGGCTACACCTTC.

This clonotype was observed a handful of times. The V call is TRBV5-1, the J call TRBJ2-7, with TRBD1 identical over 10 bases. With the DNA end fitting TRBJ2-5 better, the J assignment may be wrong. CDR3 length: 16 residues. The germline V gene has CDR1 SGHRS and CDR2 YFSETQ. The CDR3, as DNA: TGCGCCAGCAGCTTAACGGTGACAGGGGGCGCGGAGACCCAGTACTTC. This encodes CASSLTVTGGAETQYF.

The table lists this clonotype with many counts. CDR3 DNA sequence: TGTGCCAGCAGCCCTTACCAGGTGAAGAACGAAAAACTGTTTTTT. It translates to CASSPYQVKNEKLFF. The chain has TRBV6-5 and TRBJ1-4, with D hard to call. Trimming cost V 6 bases and J 8 bases, with 19 bases left between them. Germline-derived CDR1 and CDR2 are MNHEY and SVGAGI. The CDR3 loop spans 15 amino acids.